Listed below are T cell receptor beta chains from one sample, sequenced in a study of T cell responses to AZD1222 COVID-19 vaccine. Produced via immunoSEQ multiplex PCR; TCRdb's table is partial and in-frame only. The data show tens of thousands of clones, roughly nine tenths seen once. The specimen was peripheral blood, collected on day 0 of AZD1222 vaccination. The receptors come from an adult in good health. Each CDR3 is given with its conserved first and last residue. A D gene is named only where the DNA matches it firmly. The size entry is marked missing in some rows and otherwise reads once, few, many or a size class.

D: -
J: TRBJ2-7
V: TRBV6-5
size: -
DNA: TGTGCCAGCAGTCCAAGTGGAGGGCGAGAGCAGTACTTC
CDR3: CASSPSGGREQYF

D: -
J: TRBJ1-1
V: TRBV5-1
size: once
DNA: TGCGCCAGCAGCCCAGCTCCCCCGGGGATGAACACTGAAGCTTTCTTT
CDR3: CASSPAPPGMNTEAFF

D: TRBD2
J: TRBJ2-7
V: TRBV6-5
size: -
DNA: TGTGCCAGCAAGCAGACAACGGCGGGAGACTACGAGCAGTACTTC
CDR3: CASKQTTAGDYEQYF

D: -
J: TRBJ1-1
V: TRBV4-3
size: -
DNA: TGCGCCAGCAGCCAAAAGAGGGAGGGGGTCGCAAGATTTTGGAACACTGAAGCTTTCTTT
CDR3: CASSQKREGVARFWNTEAFF

D: TRBD1
J: TRBJ1-5
V: TRBV27
size: -
DNA: TGTGCCAGCAGTTTAAGGTCGTGGGGGTCGGGACAGGGTCACGTTCAGCCCCAGCATTTT
CDR3: CASSLRSWGSGQGHVQPQHF

D: -
J: TRBJ2-1
V: TRBV24-1
size: -
DNA: TGTGCCACCAGTGACGGGCCGTCATATAATGAGCAGTTCTTC
CDR3: CATSDGPSYNEQFF

D: TRBD1
J: TRBJ1-2
V: TRBV6-6
size: -
DNA: TGTGCCAGCAGCCAGGGACAGGGCTATGGCTACACCTTC
CDR3: CASSQGQGYGYTF

D: -
J: TRBJ1-5
V: TRBV4-1
size: -
DNA: TGCGCCAGCAGCCAAGATCAAACAGGCGGGGGGCAGCCCCAGCATTTT
CDR3: CASSQDQTGGGQPQHF

D: -
J: TRBJ2-3
V: TRBV5-4
size: -
DNA: TGTGCCAGCAGCTGGACAGCCACGGATACGCAGTATTTT
CDR3: CASSWTATDTQYF

D: TRBD1
J: TRBJ2-5
V: TRBV30
size: -
DNA: TGTGCCTGGAACTTGGGACAGGGATTAGAGACCCAGTACTTC
CDR3: CAWNLGQGLETQYF

D: TRBD1
J: TRBJ2-5
V: TRBV7-9
size: -
DNA: TGTGCCAGCAGTTGGGGGACAGGGGGCGACGGGACCCAGTACTTC
CDR3: CASSWGTGGDGTQYF

D: -
J: TRBJ1-1
V: TRBV7-9
size: once
DNA: TGTGCCAGCAGCTTAATGGGCACTGAAGCTTTCTTT
CDR3: CASSLMGTEAFF

D: -
J: TRBJ1-2
V: TRBV7-2
size: -
DNA: TGTGCCAGCAGCATGGACGGGGCCGGTCGATATGGCTACACCTTC
CDR3: CASSMDGAGRYGYTF

D: -
J: TRBJ1-2
V: TRBV2
size: -
DNA: TGTGCCAGCAGTGAAGGGCAGGGTGGCTACACCTTC
CDR3: CASSEGQGGYTF

D: -
J: TRBJ2-7
V: TRBV6-5
size: -
DNA: TGTGCCAGCATCCCGGGACGGAAACAGGTAGAGCAGTACTTC
CDR3: CASIPGRKQVEQYF

D: -
J: TRBJ1-1
V: TRBV5-1
size: once
DNA: TGCGCCAGCAGCTTGAGGTTACAGGTCGACACTGAAGCTTTCTTT
CDR3: CASSLRLQVDTEAFF

D: -
J: TRBJ2-1
V: TRBV15
size: -
DNA: TGTGCCACCAGTGAAGCGGGTATGGTTTACAATGAGCAGTTCTTC
CDR3: CATSEAGMVYNEQFF

D: -
J: TRBJ1-6
V: TRBV28
size: -
DNA: TGTGCCAGCAGTTACTTTGGAGGCAATTCACCCCTCCACTTT
CDR3: CASSYFGGNSPLHF

D: -
J: TRBJ1-5
V: TRBV27
size: -
DNA: TGTGCCAGCAGTTTGTCAGAGGGCGGGGTGAGCAATCAGCCCCAGCATTTT
CDR3: CASSLSEGGVSNQPQHF

D: TRBD2
J: TRBJ2-3
V: TRBV5-1
size: -
DNA: TGCGCCAGCAGCGCTAGCGGGCCTCGCACAGATACGCAGTATTTT
CDR3: CASSASGPRTDTQYF

D: -
J: TRBJ1-2
V: TRBV7-2
size: -
DNA: TGTGCCAGCAGCGGGACGGGAACAGGGAAGGGCTATGGCTACACCTTC
CDR3: CASSGTGTGKGYGYTF

D: -
J: TRBJ1-5
V: TRBV7-8
size: few
DNA: TGTGCCAGCAGCCTGAGGGGTCTCGATCAGCCCCAGCATTTT
CDR3: CASSLRGLDQPQHF

D: -
J: TRBJ1-1
V: TRBV3-1/TRBV3-2
size: -
DNA: TGTGCCAGCAGCCAAGTTGGGGAGAACACTGAAGCTTTCTTT
CDR3: CASSQVGENTEAFF

D: -
J: TRBJ1-5
V: TRBV7-2
size: -
DNA: TGTGCCAGCAGCTTCTCCATCAATCAGCCCCAGCATTTT
CDR3: CASSFSINQPQHF

D: TRBD2
J: TRBJ2-7
V: TRBV18
size: -
DNA: TGTGCCAGCTCATCCACATTAACGACTAGCGGGAACAACGAGCAGTACTTC
CDR3: CASSSTLTTSGNNEQYF

D: TRBD1
J: TRBJ1-2
V: TRBV6-5
size: -
DNA: TGTGCCAGCAGTCTACAGGGGGCCTATGGCTACACCTTC
CDR3: CASSLQGAYGYTF

D: -
J: TRBJ2-7
V: TRBV14
size: -
DNA: TGTGCCAGCAGCGCCCAGTACGAGCAGTACTTC
CDR3: CASSAQYEQYF

D: -
J: TRBJ2-7
V: TRBV19
size: -
DNA: TGTGCCAGTAGTATGGGGGTCGCGGCCTCCTACGAGCAGTACTTC
CDR3: CASSMGVAASYEQYF

D: TRBD1
J: TRBJ1-1
V: TRBV30
size: -
DNA: TGTGCCTGGAACAGGGGCGCCTCCACTGAAGCTTTCTTT
CDR3: CAWNRGASTEAFF

D: -
J: TRBJ1-1
V: TRBV7-8
size: once
DNA: TGTGCCAGCAGCTTAGTGTCCGGGACGATAGCTGAAGCTTTCTTT
CDR3: CASSLVSGTIAEAFF

D: -
J: TRBJ1-5
V: TRBV6-2/TRBV6-3
size: -
DNA: TGTGCCAGCAGTTACCCCGGGGCCAGGTATAGCAATCAGCCCCAGCATTTT
CDR3: CASSYPGARYSNQPQHF

D: TRBD2
J: TRBJ2-3
V: TRBV6-4
size: few
DNA: TGTGCCAGCACCAGGACTAGCGGGTCCGATACGCAGTATTTT
CDR3: CASTRTSGSDTQYF

D: -
J: TRBJ1-1
V: TRBV10-2
size: -
DNA: TGCGCCAGCAGTGGTCGGGCCTCAGAGAACACTGAAGCTTTCTTT
CDR3: CASSGRASENTEAFF

D: -
J: TRBJ1-3
V: TRBV28
size: -
DNA: TGTGCCAGCAGTTTTAATCCGGTCGGGACCTCCATCCAGCGAAACACCATATATTTT
CDR3: CASSFNPVGTSIQRNTIYF

D: TRBD2
J: TRBJ2-7
V: TRBV6-1
size: -
DNA: TGTGCCAGCAGTGATTTTGTGAGCGGGAGCTCCTACGAGCAGTACTTC
CDR3: CASSDFVSGSSYEQYF

D: -
J: TRBJ2-2
V: TRBV7-9
size: -
DNA: TGTGCCAGCAGCCCATCCGGAACTGGTTTTTCCGGGGAGCTGTTTTTT
CDR3: CASSPSGTGFSGELFF

D: -
J: TRBJ2-3
V: TRBV6-5
size: -
DNA: TGTGCCAGCAGCGTACAAGAGACAGATACGCAGTATTTT
CDR3: CASSVQETDTQYF

D: -
J: TRBJ2-7
V: TRBV7-9
size: -
DNA: TGTGCCAGCAGCTTAGACCGGGGCCGTCGGATTGAGCAGTACTTC
CDR3: CASSLDRGRRIEQYF

D: TRBD2
J: TRBJ2-3
V: TRBV7-2
size: -
DNA: TGTGCCAGCACCCAATCCTCTAGCGGGAGGTTGGATACGCAGTATTTT
CDR3: CASTQSSSGRLDTQYF

D: TRBD1
J: TRBJ2-7
V: TRBV18
size: -
DNA: TGTGCCAGCTCACCTCAGCATGGGACAGGGGACGAGCAGTACTTC
CDR3: CASSPQHGTGDEQYF

D: TRBD1
J: TRBJ2-2
V: TRBV5-1
size: -
DNA: TGCGCCAGCAGCTCCGGGACAGGGAACACCGGGGAGCTGTTTTTT
CDR3: CASSSGTGNTGELFF

D: TRBD1
J: TRBJ2-1
V: TRBV6-2/TRBV6-3
size: -
DNA: TGTGCCAGCAGTTACAGGGGGCGCCGAAATGAGCAGTTCTTC
CDR3: CASSYRGRRNEQFF

D: -
J: TRBJ2-7
V: TRBV19
size: -
DNA: TGTGCCAGTAGTATTCTCGGGAGCTCCTACGAGCAGTACTTC
CDR3: CASSILGSSYEQYF

D: -
J: TRBJ1-2
V: TRBV2
size: once
DNA: TGTGCCAGCAGTGAAGCACAGTCCCTGGGTGGCTACACCTTC
CDR3: CASSEAQSLGGYTF